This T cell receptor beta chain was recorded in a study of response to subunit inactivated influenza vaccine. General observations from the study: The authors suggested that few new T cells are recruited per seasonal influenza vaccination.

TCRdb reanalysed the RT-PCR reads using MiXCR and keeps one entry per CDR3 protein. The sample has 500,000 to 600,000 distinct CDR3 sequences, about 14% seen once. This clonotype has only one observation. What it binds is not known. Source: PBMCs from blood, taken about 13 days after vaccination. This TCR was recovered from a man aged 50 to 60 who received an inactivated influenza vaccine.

CDR3 in DNA: TGTGCCAGCAGTTCTTTCCACGGCGGGAGGGTCAACGAGCAGTACTTC. Translating gives CASSSFHGGRVNEQYF. The chain recombines TRBV28 with TRBJ2-7, with 9 bases aligning to TRBD2. The V and J ends lost 4 bases and 5 bases, in that order; junction bases with no gene match: 12. The CDR3 covers 16 residues. Germline V gene lookup returns CDR1 MDHEN and CDR2 SYDVKM.